This T cell receptor beta chain derives from a study of blood T cell repertoires in COVID-19. Study details: Some COVID-19 samples were acute and others convalescent; all came from the United States, Italy and Spain. From T cells, B-cell-depleted T cells, or PBMCs came the material, which was cDNA or gDNA.

This clone was recorded only once. Germline V lookup: CDR1 SEHNR, CDR2 FQNEAQ (reference sequence). The germline V and J ends were trimmed by 5 bases and 3 bases, with 7 bases remaining between them. The CDR3 covers 12 residues. Assay: immunoSEQ multiplex PCR; the TCRdb copy retains only in-frame clones and omits some. Among about 140,000 clones listed, 75% to 85% were seen once. The sequencing sample was made of peripheral blood. The sequence came from a woman aged 80 or over with acute or convalescent COVID-19. This chain uses TRBV7-9 with TRBJ1-2; no reliable D call. In nucleotides, the CDR3 is TGTGCCAGCAGCGCGGTTGACTATGGCTACACCTTC. This sequence encodes CASSAVDYGYTF. Together with reference TRBV7-9 and TRBJ1-2, the CDR3 gives the full variable domain: DTGVSQNPRHKITKRGQNVTFRCDPISEHNRLYWYRQTLGQGPEFLTYFQNEAQLEKSRLLSDRFSAERPKGSFSTLEIQRTEQGDSAMYLCASSAVDYGYTFGSGTRLTVV.